These T cell receptor beta chains were read from a single sample in a study of CD8 T cells in ankylosing spondylitis. MiXCR was run by TCRdb on the 5' RACE reads, yielding one entry per CDR3 protein. The table has 200,000 to 250,000 distinct CDR3 sequences, more than 5.5% seen once; the top ten hold 12% to 15%. The specimen was blood, either unsorted or a sorted T cell fraction (not recorded which). All receptors come from a male donor with ankylosing spondylitis. Each CDR3 is given with its conserved first and last residue. Each record gives: CDR3 protein, CDR3 DNA, clone size, D gene, J gene, V gene. The D gene is left open where the match is weak. Expanded clones get a size class; other rows say once, few or many, or leave the size out.

CASSLRGHSNQPQHF	TGTGCCAGCAGCTTAAGAGGGCACAGCAATCAGCCCCAGCATTTT	few	-	TRBJ1-5	TRBV11-3
CASSQEGPGTLISEQYF	TGCGCCAGCAGCCAAGAGGGCCCTGGGACTCTCATTTCCGAGCAGTACTTC	few	-	TRBJ2-7	TRBV4-1
CSASGTNSYEQYF	TGCAGTGCTTCCGGGACAAACTCCTACGAGCAGTACTTC	many	-	TRBJ2-7	TRBV20-1
CASSQVMGQETQYF	TGCGCCAGCAGCCAAGTGATGGGGCAAGAGACCCAGTACTTC	many	-	TRBJ2-5	TRBV4-1
CSASYPENTEAFF	TGCAGTGCTAGTTACCCGGAGAACACTGAAGCTTTCTTT	many	-	TRBJ1-1	TRBV20-1
CSVPGPPGNTIYF	TGCAGCGTCCCGGGACCCCCGGGAAACACCATATATTTT	few	-	TRBJ1-3	TRBV29-1
CSARVREGLKTQYF	TGCAGTGCTAGAGTGCGGGAGGGCCTAAAGACCCAGTACTTC	-	TRBD2	TRBJ2-5	TRBV20-1
CASSLYQGSGNEQFF	TGTGCCAGCAGCTTGTATCAGGGGAGCGGCAATGAGCAGTTCTTC	many	-	TRBJ2-1	TRBV7-2
CASSEYRTMSSYNEQFF	TGTGCCAGCAGTGAATATCGGACGATGAGCTCCTACAATGAGCAGTTCTTC	many	-	TRBJ2-1	TRBV25-1
CASSYPAGSYNEQFF	TGTGCCAGCAGTTACCCGGCAGGGTCCTACAATGAGCAGTTCTTC	many	-	TRBJ2-1	TRBV6-5
CASSANKVIGGF	TGTGCCAGCAGCGCAAATAAGGTCATCGGAGGTTTT	few	-	TRBJ2-3	TRBV7-8
CASSPWTLSTDTQYF	TGTGCCAGCAGTCCGTGGACATTGAGCACAGATACGCAGTATTTT	-	-	TRBJ2-3	TRBV28
CASSEASRVPETQYF	TGTGCCAGCAGCGAAGCTTCTAGGGTCCCAGAGACCCAGTACTTC	few	-	TRBJ2-5	TRBV25-1
CASSWDITEAFF	TGTGCCAGCAGCTGGGACATCACTGAAGCTTTCTTT	many	-	TRBJ1-1	TRBV5-5
CASSSWTGAYEQYF	TGTGCCAGCAGCTCGTGGACAGGGGCCTACGAGCAGTACTTC	many	TRBD1	TRBJ2-7	TRBV7-9
CASSNPTLGTDTQYF	TGTGCCAGCAGCAACCCAACGCTAGGCACAGATACGCAGTATTTT	many	-	TRBJ2-3	TRBV21-1
CASSQEFRTGYNEQFF	TGCGCCAGCAGCCAAGAATTTAGGACAGGATACAATGAGCAGTTCTTC	many	TRBD1	TRBJ2-1	TRBV4-3
CASSVSRSDVSTDTQYF	TGTGCCAGCAGCGTATCAAGGTCGGACGTGAGCACAGATACGCAGTATTTT	many	-	TRBJ2-3	TRBV9
CASGSNYGYTF	TGCGCCAGCGGGAGTAACTATGGCTACACCTTC	-	-	TRBJ1-2	TRBV5-1
CATSATVTYEQYF	TGTGCCACCTCGGCTACGGTCACCTACGAGCAGTACTTC	-	-	TRBJ2-7	TRBV19
CASSQTDRGNQPQHF	TGTGCCAGCAGTCAAACTGACAGGGGCAATCAGCCCCAGCATTTT	many	TRBD1	TRBJ1-5	TRBV12-3/TRBV12-4
CASSYNPEGSDKPGELFF	TGTGCCAGCAGTTACAACCCCGAGGGAAGCGACAAACCCGGGGAGCTGTTTTTT	few	-	TRBJ2-2	TRBV6-5